Below are 30 T cell receptor beta chains sequenced from a single sample in a study of T cell responses to AZD1222 COVID-19 vaccine. Clones were sequenced by immunoSEQ multiplex PCR, and TCRdb holds only the in-frame ones, with some missing. The data show some 130,000 clones, 85% to 95% seen once. The sequences come from peripheral blood, collected 28 days after the second AZD1222 dose. The receptors originated from an adult who received the AZD1222 COVID-19 vaccine.

This chain joins TRBV4-1 and TRBJ2-1; D might be TRBD1 or TRBD2, each matching 6 bases. The V end lost 4 bases, the J end lost 4 bases, and 20 bases lay between the germline ends. CDR3 length: 17 residues. The germline V gene encodes CDR1 MGHRA and CDR2 YSYEKL. The CDR3 nucleotides read TGCGCCAGCAGCCTATCGGCGGGACACACGACGTACAATGAGCAGTTCTTC. Translation: CASSLSAGHTTYNEQFF.

The DNA of the CDR3 is TGTGCCACCAGTGATAGGGACCGGGACAGGGGAAAGAAATTGGAAAACACCATATATTTT. Protein: CATSDRDRDRGKKLENTIYF. The chain joins TRBV24-1 to TRBJ1-3; 10 bases align to TRBD1. The V gene end was trimmed by 3 bases and the J gene end by 6 bases; junction bases not matched to a gene: 19. The germline CDR1 and CDR2 sequences are KGHDR and SFDVKD. The CDR3 sequence is 20 residues long.

The chain joins TRBV30 to TRBJ1-2, with D perhaps TRBD1 (6 bases). The CDR3 length is 15 residues. From germline, CDR1 is GTSNPN and CDR2 SVGIG (reference sequence). V gave up 2 bases and J gave up 0 bases, with 13 bases separating them. The CDR3 sequence is CAWSPKQGANYGYTF. CDR3 sequence (DNA): TGTGCCTGGAGTCCCAAACAGGGTGCTAACTATGGCTACACCTTC.

The CDR3 loop reads CASSLPDSGGYTF. DNA of the CDR3: TGTGCCAGCAGCTTACCCGACTCTGGGGGCTACACCTTC. The V call is TRBV7-2, the J call TRBJ1-2; no clear D gene. Trimming pared 2 bases from V and 8 bases from J, leaving 12 bases between. The germline CDR1 and CDR2 sequences are SGHTA and FQGNSA. The CDR3 is 13 residues long. Full variable domain (missing parts from reference TRBV7-2 and TRBJ1-2): GAGVSQSPSNKVTEKGKDVELRCDPISGHTALYWYRQSLGQGLEFLIYFQGNSAPDKSGLPSDRFSAERTGGSVSTLTIQRTQQEDSAVYLCASSLPDSGGYTFGSGTRLTVV.

J is TRBJ2-7 and V is TRBV11-2; no clear D. From germline, CDR1 is SGHAT and CDR2 FQNNGV. The CDR3 runs 14 residues. V gave up 0 bases and J gave up 4 bases, with 10 bases separating them. This CDR3 is CASSLDPLSYEQYF. CDR3 sequence (DNA): TGTGCCAGCAGCTTAGATCCCCTTTCTTACGAGCAGTACTTC.

This chain uses TRBV18 with TRBJ2-1; 9 bases align to TRBD2. The germline V gene encodes CDR1 KGHSH and CDR2 LQKENI. The CDR3 is 15 residues long. V lost 2 bases to trimming and J lost 5 bases; unmatched junction nucleotides: 4. The CDR3 DNA is TGTGCCAGCTCACCAGGGACTAGCCGCCACAATGAGCAGTTCTTC. Its translation is CASSPGTSRHNEQFF.

The V gene is TRBV18, the J gene TRBJ1-6; 7 bases are shared with TRBD1. CDR1 is KGHSH and CDR2 is LQKENI in the germline V gene. Trimming at V came to 3 bases and at J to 7 bases, leaving 6 bases not matched to a gene. The CDR3 runs 15 residues. The CDR3 sequence: CASSPHRGPNSPLHF. The DNA for the CDR3 is TGTGCCAGCTCACCTCACAGGGGCCCCAATTCACCCCTCCACTTT.

The gene calls are TRBV7-9 and TRBJ2-2; the D gene is possibly TRBD1 (6 bases). V lost 4 bases to trimming and J lost 1 base, with 7 bases between them. CDR1 and CDR2 (germline): SEHNR, FQNEAQ (reference sequence). This CDR3 has 14 residues. The CDR3 DNA reads as TGTGCCAGCAGCTCCAGGGGGAACACCGGGGAGCTGTTTTTT. Protein sequence: CASSSRGNTGELFF. Full variable domain (remainder filled in from reference TRBV7-9 and TRBJ2-2): DTGVSQNPRHKITKRGQNVTFRCDPISEHNRLYWYRQTLGQGPEFLTYFQNEAQLEKSRLLSDRFSAERPKGSFSTLEIQRTEQGDSAMYLCASSSRGNTGELFFGEGSRLTVL.

This rearrangement joins TRBV4-1 to TRBJ2-2; 12 positions match TRBD2. CDR3 length: 18 residues. CDR1 and CDR2 from the germline V gene are MGHRA and YSYEKL. With 0 bases clipped from V and 7 bases from J, the junction kept 9 bases outside the gene matches. The CDR3 loop reads CASSQDPGLAGWNGELFF. In DNA form, the CDR3 reads TGCGCCAGCAGCCAAGACCCGGGACTAGCGGGTTGGAACGGGGAGCTGTTTTTT.

V usage is TRBV6-5 and J usage is TRBJ1-5; perhaps TRBD1 as D (6 bases). Germline V gene lookup returns CDR1 MNHEY and CDR2 SVGAGI. The CDR3 length is 15 residues. Trimming pared 0 bases from V and 9 bases from J, leaving 15 bases between. The CDR3 DNA reads TGTGCCAGCAGTTACTCGGGGGGCGGCCACTGGCCCCAGCATTTT. This codes for CASSYSGGGHWPQHF.

This chain joins TRBV3-1 (or the pseudogene TRBV3-2) and TRBJ1-3; the D is unclear. The CDR3 has 16 residues. V was trimmed by 1 base and J by 2 bases, leaving 12 bases between them. Germline V gene data show CDR1 as LGHDT and CDR2 as YNNKEL (reference sequence). In DNA, the CDR3 is TGTGCCAGCAGCCAAGCGTATGGGGTCGCTGGAAACACCATATATTTT. It yields the protein CASSQAYGVAGNTIYF.

Here the CDR3 DNA reads TGTGCCTGGAGTGTCACCGACGTGAACACTGAAGCTTTCTTT. The encoded protein is CAWSVTDVNTEAFF. This chain links TRBV30 with TRBJ1-1; the D is unclear. The CDR3 is made up of 14 amino acids. Germline CDR1 and CDR2: GTSNPN and SVGIG (reference sequence). The V and J ends lost 0 bases and 0 bases respectively, with 8 bases between them.

The chain combines TRBV12-3 or TRBV12-4 with TRBJ1-5; D remains unclear. V dropped 1 base and J dropped 6 bases, with 7 bases sitting between them. CDR3 length: 13 residues. This chain's CDR3 is CASSLGISQPQHF. CDR3 bases: TGTGCCAGCAGTTTAGGGATATCTCAGCCCCAGCATTTT.

The chain recombines TRBV16 with TRBJ1-1, with D possibly being TRBD1 (6 bases). This CDR3 is 15 amino acids long. Germline loops: CDR1 KGHSY, CDR2 FQNENV. The V end was cut by 5 bases, the J end by 1 base, with 14 bases between. The CDR3 region is CASSSHPGANTEAFF. CDR3 coding DNA: TGTGCCAGCAGCTCCCATCCGGGGGCGAACACTGAAGCTTTCTTT.

V is TRBV11-3 and J is TRBJ2-5; D gene uncertain. Trimming stripped 1 base from V and 1 base from J, with 4 bases between. Germline CDR1 reads SGHNT; CDR2 reads YENEEA. CDR3 length equals 13 residues. CDR3 sequence (DNA): TGTGCCAGCAGCTTAGGGGGCCAAGAGACCCAGTACTTC. Translating gives CASSLGGQETQYF.

The rearrangement links TRBV12-5 to TRBJ1-1, with 7 bases that match TRBD1. The CDR3 spans 15 residues. The J segment lost 6 bases and the V segment lost 5 bases, leaving 12 bases of the junction unmatched. Germline values: CDR1 LGHNT, CDR2 FRNRAP. CDR3 DNA: TGTGCTAGTGGTCCCTATCAGGGGGTAAACGCTGAAGCTTTCTTT. Translating it yields CASGPYQGVNAEAFF.

The chain links TRBV3-1 (or the pseudogene TRBV3-2) to TRBJ1-2; 7 bases are shared with TRBD1. Germline V gene data show CDR1 as LGHDT and CDR2 as YNNKEL (reference sequence). The ends lost 1 base at V and 7 bases at J; junction bases unmatched: 3. This CDR3 comprises 13 residues. The CDR3 reads CASSQAGGSGYTF. CDR3 DNA: TGTGCCAGCAGCCAAGCAGGGGGAAGTGGCTACACCTTC.

The chain uses TRBV19 and TRBJ1-1, with D hard to call. Trimming shortened V by 8 bases and J by 1 base, and 17 bases separated the two germline ends. The CDR3 runs to 15 residues. Germline CDR1 LNHDA, CDR2 SQIVND (reference sequence). The CDR3 nucleotides read TGTGCCAGTGCCCCCCTCGGACCGCCGAACACTGAAGCTTTCTTT. Protein sequence: CASAPLGPPNTEAFF.

The chain recombines TRBV25-1 with TRBJ2-2, with 8 positions matching TRBD2. Trimming removed 6 bases from V and 5 bases from J; junction bases left unmatched: 8. Germline assignment: CDR1 MGHDK and CDR2 SYGVNS. CDR3 size: 15 residues. The CDR3 sequence is CASSAGLAGTGELFF. Written as DNA, the CDR3 is TGTGCCAGCAGCGCTGGACTAGCCGGGACCGGGGAGCTGTTTTTT.

The J gene is TRBJ2-1, the V gene TRBV3-1 (or the pseudogene TRBV3-2); 15 bases are shared with TRBD2. This CDR3 has 19 residues. Germline V gives CDR1 LGHDT, CDR2 YNNKEL (reference sequence). J was trimmed by 5 bases and V by 3 bases; bases with no gene match: 11. CDR3: CASSQAAGTSGGRHNEQFF. CDR3 DNA: TGTGCCAGCAGCCAGGCCGCCGGGACTAGCGGGGGGCGCCACAATGAGCAGTTCTTC.

This clone was observed once. The V and J genes are TRBV29-1 and TRBJ2-2, with a possible D match to TRBD2 (6 bases). The CDR3 runs to 12 residues. CDR1 and CDR2 (germline): SQVTM, ANQGSEA. With 4 bases removed from V and 7 bases from J, the gap between germline ends came to 10 bases. In nucleotides, the CDR3 is TGCAGCGTTGTGGAGGGGTTCGGGGAGCTGTTTTTT. This translates into CSVVEGFGELFF.

The J gene is TRBJ1-5, the V gene TRBV5-1; no definite D call. CDR1 and CDR2 (germline): SGHRS, YFSETQ. The V end lost 0 bases, the J end lost 6 bases, and 13 bases lay between the germline ends. The CDR3 runs to 15 residues. DNA for the CDR3: TGCGCCAGCAGCTTGGATCCGACCTCGGGTCAGCCCCAGCATTTT. It translates to CASSLDPTSGQPQHF.

This clone was observed a single time. The V and J genes are TRBV6-1 and TRBJ1-1; 8 bases are a match to TRBD1. Germline CDR1 reads MNHNS; CDR2 reads SASEGT. The CDR3 covers 16 residues. The ends lost 3 bases at V and 4 bases at J; junction bases unmatched: 10. CDR3: CASSDPLRTGSTEAFF. The CDR3 nucleotides are TGTGCCAGCAGTGATCCCCTCAGGACAGGGTCCACTGAAGCTTTCTTT.

The V call is TRBV27, the J call TRBJ1-1; perhaps TRBD1 as D (5 bases). The V end was cut by 5 bases, the J end by 8 bases, with 18 bases between. Germline V CDR1 and CDR2: MNHEY, SMNVEV (reference sequence). There are 14 residues in the CDR3. CDR3: CASSPLAGTEEAFF. CDR3 nucleotide sequence: TGTGCCAGCAGTCCCCTGGCAGGGACCGAGGAAGCTTTCTTT.

The J gene is TRBJ1-2, the V gene TRBV12-5; D not resolved. Germline V lookup: CDR1 LGHNT, CDR2 FRNRAP. The CDR3 length is 11 residues. V dropped 4 bases and J dropped 3 bases, with 3 bases sitting between them. CDR3 amino acids: CASGSDYGYTF. The CDR3 nucleotides read TGTGCTAGTGGTTCCGACTATGGCTACACCTTC.

This chain joins TRBV10-1 and TRBJ2-1; 16 bases are a match to TRBD2. The CDR3 is 17 residues long. Germline V gene sequence: CDR1 WNHNN, CDR2 SYGVQD (reference sequence). Trimming took 10 bases from V and 4 from J; bases not matched to a gene: 10. The CDR3 loop reads CANPGTSGGDLYNEQFF. Written as DNA, the CDR3 is TGCGCCAACCCCGGGACTAGCGGGGGGGATCTTTACAATGAGCAGTTCTTC.

J is TRBJ1-5 and V is TRBV28, with no clear D. CDR3 length: 15 amino acids. V lost 6 bases and J 2 bases, leaving 14 bases between the germline ends. Germline V gene lookup returns CDR1 MDHEN and CDR2 SYDVKM. This chain's CDR3 is CASSTGRGGNQPQHF. CDR3 sequence (DNA): TGTGCCAGCAGCACTGGACGGGGAGGCAATCAGCCCCAGCATTTT.

DNA for the CDR3: TGTGCCAGCACCTTAAGCGGACTCCACACCGGGGAGCTGTTTTTT. It codes for CASTLSGLHTGELFF. The V call is TRBV6-5, the J call TRBJ2-2, with D perhaps TRBD2 (5 bases). CDR1 and CDR2 from the germline V gene are MNHEY and SVGAGI. CDR3 length: 15 amino acids. Trimming shortened V by 7 bases and J by 3 bases, and 15 bases separated the two germline ends.

This chain joins TRBV19 and TRBJ1-1; maybe TRBD1 (5 bases). This CDR3 contains 14 residues. CDR1 is LNHDA and CDR2 is SQIVND in the germline V gene (reference sequence). V lost 1 base, J lost 0 bases, and 6 bases lay in between. CDR3: CASSIGGLNTEAFF. The DNA for the CDR3 is TGTGCCAGTAGTATAGGGGGACTGAACACTGAAGCTTTCTTT.

The chain employs TRBV7-3 and TRBJ1-6; 9 bases match TRBD1. CDR1 is SGHTA, CDR2 FQGTGA, per germline. V was pared by 5 bases and J by 5 bases, with 7 bases of the junction left unmatched. The CDR3 spans 16 residues. The DNA for the CDR3 is TGTGCCAGCAGCGTAGACAGGGGGAGGAATAATTCACCCCTCCACTTT. Amino acid sequence: CASSVDRGRNNSPLHF.